This TCR beta chain was retrieved from a study of beta chain features in type 1 diabetes. Study context: Fewer than 110 million sorted cells were examined across all samples. General study findings and limits: All four CD4+ subsets of Type 1 diabetes patients contained TCRB CDR3s that were moderately but significantly shorter.

Comment on this clone: Its matching antigen is unknown.

Reverse transcribing all isolated RNA meant expressed TCRB transcripts were sequenced. Produced via immunoSEQ multiplex PCR; TCRdb's table is partial and in-frame only. In the table there are around 170,000 clones, about 9.1% of which are singletons. This CDR3 spans 12 amino acids. Trimming pared 5 bases from V and 3 bases from J, leaving 8 bases between. Germline values: CDR1 SGHTA, CDR2 FQGNSA. This receptor was obtained from a woman under 30 in good health. This sequence joins TRBV7-2 and TRBJ2-7, with D perhaps TRBD1 (5 bases). The sequenced sample consisted of central memory CD4+ T cells from blood. CDR3 amino acids: CASSHQGYEQYF. The CDR3 DNA sequence: TGTGCCAGCAGCCACCAGGGCTACGAGCAGTACTTC.